The 25 T cell receptor beta chains below come from one sample, sequenced in a study of cytomegalovirus exposure and HLA in healthy donors. The primer mix had 60 Vbeta and 13 Jbeta primers. The repertoire was sequenced with immunoSEQ multiplex PCR; TCRdb's copy has only in-frame clones and lacks some. The sample gives some 140,000 clones, 80% of which show up once; about 13% is in the top ten. The specimen was PBMCs. The receptors here all came from a man aged 25-45 years in good health and CMV-seropositive.

This chain connects TRBV7-2 to TRBJ1-2; 7 nucleotides line up with TRBD1. From germline, CDR1 is SGHTA and CDR2 FQGNSA. The J segment lost 0 bases and the V segment lost 1 base, leaving 8 bases of the junction unmatched. The CDR3 consists of 17 residues. The CDR3 DNA is TGTGCCAGCAGCTTAGGAGGGACAGTGACGGCTAACTATGGCTACACCTTC. This codes for CASSLGGTVTANYGYTF.

This chain joins TRBV5-1 and TRBJ2-7; 11 bases match TRBD2. V lost 5 bases, J lost 2 bases, and 6 bases stayed unmatched. Germline-derived CDR1 and CDR2 are SGHRS and YFSETQ. The CDR3 consists of 15 residues. The CDR3 DNA reads TGCGCCAGCAGACCCGGACTAGCGGGTCCCTACGAGCAGTACTTC. Encoded protein: CASRPGLAGPYEQYF.

V gene TRBV5-1 combines with J gene TRBJ1-4; unclear D gene. Trimming shortened V by 5 bases and J by 0 bases, and 8 bases separated the two germline ends. The CDR3 sequence is 14 residues long. The germline CDR1 and CDR2 sequences are SGHRS and YFSETQ. This CDR3 is CASSTGSTNEKLFF. CDR3 nucleotides: TGCGCCAGCAGTACGGGTTCAACTAATGAAAAACTGTTTTTT. Drawing the rest from reference TRBV5-1 and TRBJ1-4, the complete variable domain is KAGVTQTPRYLIKTRGQQVTLSCSPISGHRSVSWYQQTPGQGLQFLFEYFSETQRNKGNFPGRFSGRQFSNSRSEMNVSTLELGDSALYLCASSTGSTNEKLFFGSGTQLSVL.

V usage is TRBV5-1 and J usage is TRBJ2-7, with D possibly TRBD1 on 5 matching bases. CDR3 length equals 13 residues. Between the trimmed V and J ends, which lost 0 bases and 6 bases, there was a span of 10 bases. Germline V gives CDR1 SGHRS, CDR2 YFSETQ. Here the CDR3 DNA reads TGCGCCAGCAGCTTGGCCGATGGGGCCGAGCAGTACTTC. This encodes CASSLADGAEQYF.

The rearrangement links TRBV28 to TRBJ2-5, with 11 bases aligning to TRBD2. There are 19 residues in the CDR3. Germline CDR1 reads MDHEN; CDR2 reads SYDVKM. J lost 2 bases, V lost 3 bases, and 14 bases had no gene match. Here the CDR3 DNA reads TGTGCCAGCAGTTTGGTTCGAACTAGCGGGAGAGGGAAACAAGAGACCCAGTACTTC. Protein sequence: CASSLVRTSGRGKQETQYF.

CDR3 region: CASSLEIDREQFF. DNA of the CDR3: TGTGCCAGCAGCTTAGAGATAGATCGTGAGCAGTTCTTC. The gene calls are TRBV7-2 and TRBJ2-1; D is undetermined. Deletions cut 1 base from V and 9 bases from J, with 10 bases between. This CDR3 is 13 amino acids long. The V gene's germline CDR1 is SGHTA and CDR2 FQGNSA.

This clone was picked up a small number of times. V usage is TRBV13 and J usage is TRBJ2-3; 10 bases align to TRBD2. This CDR3 has 17 amino acids. In germline, CDR1 is PRHDT, CDR2 FYEKMQ (reference sequence). With 4 bases clipped from V and 5 bases from J, the junction kept 12 bases outside the gene matches. CDR3 amino acids: CASSSKLAGDEVDTQYF. The DNA of the CDR3 is TGTGCCAGCAGCTCGAAGCTAGCGGGAGATGAGGTAGATACGCAGTATTTT.

This chain uses TRBV19 with TRBJ2-5, with 10 bases fitting TRBD2. This CDR3 region has 14 residues. CDR1 and CDR2 from the germline V gene are LNHDA and SQIVND (reference sequence). The J segment lost 1 base and the V segment lost 8 bases, leaving 4 bases of the junction unmatched. The CDR3 sequence is CASRPSGSQETQYF. The CDR3 nucleotides read TGTGCCAGTCGGCCTAGCGGGAGCCAAGAGACCCAGTACTTC.

The chain employs TRBV7-9 and TRBJ2-1; 9 nucleotides agree with TRBD1. Trimming at V came to 1 base and at J to 3 bases, leaving 1 base not matched to a gene. In germline, CDR1 is SEHNR, CDR2 FQNEAQ (reference sequence). This CDR3 is built from 15 residues. Written as DNA, the CDR3 is TGTGCCAGCAGCTTAGTGACAGGGGGCTACAATGAGCAGTTCTTC. It is translated as CASSLVTGGYNEQFF.

J is TRBJ1-5 and V is TRBV7-2; TRBD1 agrees at 7 bases. CDR1 and CDR2 (germline): SGHTA, FQGNSA. The length of the CDR3 is 14 residues. V shed 5 bases and J 4 bases; nucleotides not matched to a gene: 5. The CDR3 region has the DNA TGTGCCAGCAGCACGACAGGGTCTAATCAGCCCCAGCATTTT. Protein product: CASSTTGSNQPQHF.

Note on this clone: Germline is not matched at one junction end, which may reflect a read error. The genes are TRBV15 and TRBJ2-7; TRBD1 might be the D (6 bases). CDR3 length: 13 amino acids. Looked up from germline, CDR1 is LNHNV and CDR2 is YYDKDF (reference sequence). CDR3 coding DNA: TGTGCCACCAGCAGAGAATGGAAGGACAGTTTAAACTTC. This gives the protein CATSREWKDSLNF.

The V call is TRBV28, the J call TRBJ2-5; 7 bases fit TRBD1. The DNA matches TRBJ2-7 better at its end, which makes the J call doubtful. This CDR3 spans 15 amino acids. The germline V gene has CDR1 MDHEN and CDR2 SYDVKM. The CDR3 region is CASNPTGFGLYEQYF. CDR3 bases: TGTGCCAGCAATCCGACAGGGTTTGGACTTTACGAGCAGTACTTC.

This clone was seen a few times. The rearrangement uses TRBV30 and TRBJ1-1; no reliable D call. The germline V and J ends were trimmed by 2 bases and 2 bases, with 12 bases remaining between them. The CDR3 extends over 14 amino acids. The germline gives CDR1 GTSNPN, CDR2 SVGIG (reference sequence). The CDR3 nucleotides read TGTGCCTGGAGTCTCCGCAGTGTTAACACTGAAGCTTTCTTT. This gives the protein CAWSLRSVNTEAFF.

The chain recombines TRBV30 with TRBJ2-5; TRBD1 aligns across 7 bases. The CDR3 runs to 15 residues. V trimming: 0 bases; J trimming: 0 bases; junction bases outside the gene matches: 4. Germline CDR1 GTSNPN, CDR2 SVGIG (reference sequence). CDR3 sequence (DNA): TGTGCCTGGAGTGTAGGGACAGACAACCAAGAGACCCAGTACTTC. This gives the protein CAWSVGTDNQETQYF.

The V call is TRBV10-3, the J call TRBJ2-5; 9 bases agree with TRBD1. V lost 6 bases to trimming and J lost 5 bases; unmatched junction nucleotides: 13. Germline V lookup: CDR1 ENHRY, CDR2 SYGVKD. CDR3 size: 16 residues. CDR3 protein: CAISPGQGSLRETQYF. The CDR3 DNA sequence: TGTGCCATCAGCCCGGGACAGGGATCCCTCCGGGAGACCCAGTACTTC.

The genes are TRBV28 and TRBJ2-4, with 7 bases fitting TRBD1. The CDR3 has 21 residues. J lost 1 base, V lost 1 base, and 19 bases had no gene match. From germline, CDR1 is MDHEN and CDR2 SYDVKM. The CDR3 sequence is CASSLSKGARWSGLAKNIQYF. The CDR3 DNA reads as TGTGCCAGCAGTTTATCAAAGGGGGCTCGTTGGAGTGGGTTGGCCAAAAACATTCAGTACTTC.

The chain carries TRBV11-2 and TRBJ2-5, with 11 bases lining up with TRBD2. Looked up from germline, CDR1 is SGHAT and CDR2 is FQNNGV. This CDR3 has 15 amino acids. V was clipped by 3 bases and J by 3 bases; unmatched bases: 3. DNA for the CDR3: TGTGCCAGCAGCTTTTTAGCGGGAGGGGAAGAGACCCAGTACTTC. This translates into CASSFLAGGEETQYF. Full variable domain (rest looked up from reference TRBV11-2 and TRBJ2-5): EAGVAQSPRYKIIEKRQSVAFWCNPISGHATLYWYQQILGQGPKLLIQFQNNGVVDDSQLPKDRFSAERLKGVDSTLKIQPAKLEDSAVYLCASSFLAGGEETQYFGPGTRLLVL.

This chain connects TRBV13 to TRBJ2-7; D is undetermined. With 0 bases removed from V and 2 bases from J, the gap between germline ends came to 17 bases. The CDR3 has 17 residues. Germline CDR1 is PRHDT and CDR2 is FYEKMQ (reference sequence). The CDR3 spells CASSLGLGGAETYEQYF. The CDR3 DNA sequence: TGTGCCAGCAGCTTAGGCCTTGGCGGTGCGGAAACCTACGAGCAGTACTTC.

This chain uses TRBV6-1 with TRBJ2-7; TRBD1 matches at 9 bases. V shed 5 bases, J shed 7 bases, and the junction held 12 bases outside the gene matches. The CDR3 is 15 residues long. Germline assignment: CDR1 MNHNS and CDR2 SASEGT. CDR3 protein: CASSQRDRATGEQYF. The DNA of the CDR3 is TGTGCCAGCAGTCAAAGGGACAGGGCGACCGGGGAGCAGTACTTC.

The chain uses TRBV10-3 and TRBJ2-7, with 8 nucleotides matching TRBD1. CDR3 length: 11 amino acids. Germline loops: CDR1 ENHRY, CDR2 SYGVKD. V lost 8 bases to trimming and J lost 3 bases; unmatched junction nucleotides: 0. The CDR3 DNA sequence: TGTGCCATCGGACAGGGCTACGAGCAGTACTTC. Translating gives CAIGQGYEQYF.

The V call is TRBV27, the J call TRBJ1-1, with a weak D call TRBD1 (5 bases). The germline V and J ends were trimmed by 3 bases and 4 bases, with 18 bases remaining between them. The CDR3 has 16 amino acids. Germline V gene sequence: CDR1 MNHEY, CDR2 SMNVEV (reference sequence). The chain's CDR3 is CASSFQTQRQGTEAFF. The CDR3 bases are TGTGCCAGCAGTTTTCAGACACAGAGGCAGGGCACTGAAGCTTTCTTT.

The rearrangement uses TRBV9 and TRBJ2-2, with 8 bases lining up with TRBD1. The J segment lost 1 base and the V segment lost 4 bases, leaving 3 bases of the junction unmatched. This CDR3 is 15 amino acids long. The germline V gene encodes CDR1 SGDLS and CDR2 YYNGEE. The CDR3 spells CASSSGQGNTGELFF. CDR3 bases: TGTGCCAGCAGCTCCGGACAGGGGAACACCGGGGAGCTGTTTTTT.

This chain connects TRBV7-9 to TRBJ1-4; D is undetermined. Germline V CDR1 and CDR2: SEHNR, FQNEAQ (reference sequence). This CDR3 contains 16 residues. V was pared by 1 base and J by 6 bases, with 15 bases between. DNA of the CDR3: TGTGCCAGCAGCTTAGATAGGGTGCCCGGGGATGAAAAACTGTTTTTT. This translates into CASSLDRVPGDEKLFF.

This clone was recorded a few times. The J gene is TRBJ1-3, the V gene TRBV19, with TRBD1 matching over 8 bases. The V and J ends lost 6 bases and 0 bases, in that order; junction bases with no gene match: 7. There are 16 residues in the CDR3. Germline lookup yields CDR1 LNHDA and CDR2 SQIVND (reference sequence). CDR3 amino acids: CASSWDRSSSGNTIYF. Here the CDR3 DNA reads TGTGCCAGTAGCTGGGACAGGAGTAGCTCTGGAAACACCATATATTTT.

The chain joins TRBV2 to TRBJ2-1; TRBD1 agrees at 9 bases. Germline V lookup: CDR1 SNHLY, CDR2 FYNNEI. V lost 3 bases, J lost 9 bases, and 9 bases stayed unmatched. The CDR3 totals 15 residues. The CDR3 is CASSDRGQGTAEQFF. The CDR3, as DNA: TGTGCCAGCAGTGATCGTGGACAGGGGACGGCTGAGCAGTTCTTC.